This T cell receptor beta chain was identified during a study of blood T cells in healthy people across ages. Collection of ten milliliters of peripheral blood was performed for each donor. This CDR3 is 16 amino acids long. Germline V gene data show CDR1 as MNHEY and CDR2 as SVGAGI. Trimming left V 4 bases short and J 3 bases short, with 18 bases between. This clonotype was observed once. Its antigen is as yet unknown. Whole-study findings and limits: Unsorted PBMCs ruled out conclusive naive versus antigen-experienced comparison.

Through a sample-barcoded 5' primer and a J-beta primer mix, a second PCR was run for roughly 6 to 11 cycles. TCRdb re-called the 5' RACE reads with MiXCR, one entry per CDR3 protein. Of roughly 1,800,000 distinct CDR3 sequences in the sample, 40% to 55% were seen once. The receptor was derived from a middle-aged woman in good health. The sample consisted of blood. The rearrangement uses TRBV6-5 and TRBJ2-5; TRBD1 is a possible D gene (7 bases). The CDR3 region is CASSSRGRGEKETQYF. DNA of the CDR3: TGTGCCAGCAGTTCCCGGGGCAGGGGGGAAAAAGAGACCCAGTACTTC.